These 17 T cell receptor beta chains were sequenced from one sample in a study of blood T cells in healthy people across ages. The authors ran a second PCR of 7 to 11 cycles using a sample-barcoded 5' primer and a J-beta primer mix. TCRdb passed the 5' RACE reads through MiXCR, listing each CDR3 protein once. The data contain some 640,000 distinct CDR3 sequences, approximately 30% of them singletons. Sequencing input: blood. The receptors shown here come from a woman over 75 in good health.

The rearrangement links TRBV27 to TRBJ2-1, with 8 bases matching TRBD1. This CDR3 has 16 amino acids. The germline V gene encodes CDR1 MNHEY and CDR2 SMNVEV (reference sequence). With 1 base clipped from V and 2 bases from J, the junction kept 4 bases outside the gene matches. The CDR3 region is CASSLFATGAYNEQFF. For the CDR3, the DNA is TGTGCCAGCAGTTTATTCGCGACAGGGGCCTACAATGAGCAGTTCTTC.

This clonotype has only a few counts. This chain uses TRBV11-2 with TRBJ1-6, with a possible D match to TRBD1 (6 bases). Germline V gene data show CDR1 as SGHAT and CDR2 as FQNNGV. V lost 4 bases, J lost 8 bases, and 12 bases lay in between. This CDR3 spans 14 amino acids. The CDR3 reads CASSSRGRDSPLHF. The CDR3 DNA follows: TGTGCCAGCAGCTCCAGGGGCCGAGATTCACCCCTCCACTTT.

This clonotype was recorded many times. V gene TRBV18 combines with J gene TRBJ2-5, with unresolved D. V lost 6 bases and J 0 bases, leaving 5 bases between the germline ends. The CDR3 spans 12 residues. CDR1 KGHSH and CDR2 LQKENI come from the germline V gene. This CDR3 is CASSTYQETQYF. In nucleotides, the CDR3 is TGTGCCAGCTCCACGTACCAAGAGACCCAGTACTTC.

Comments on this clonotype: This could be a read error, since a much larger clone is one nucleotide away. In nucleotides, the CDR3 is TGCAGTGCTAGAGAGAAGGGCAGGGGTGGAGATACGCAGTATTTT. Protein: CSAREKGRGGDTQYF. This rearrangement joins TRBV20-1 to TRBJ2-3; possible D gene TRBD1, 6 bases. Germline V lookup: CDR1 DFQATT, CDR2 SNEGSKA (reference sequence). The ends were cut back, 0 bases at V and 5 bases at J, with 15 bases in the middle. The CDR3 loop spans 15 amino acids.

This clonotype was detected ten times or more. The V and J genes are TRBV20-1 and TRBJ2-7, with TRBD1 matching over 10 bases. V trimming: 5 bases; J trimming: 4 bases; junction bases outside the gene matches: 14. There are 16 residues in the CDR3. CDR1 and CDR2 (germline): DFQATT, SNEGSKA (reference sequence). CDR3 sequence (DNA): TGCAGTGCTCCTGGAATGACAGGGGGCATTTCGTACGAGCAGTACTTC. It is translated as CSAPGMTGGISYEQYF.

J is TRBJ1-4 and V is TRBV7-3; 10 nucleotides agree with TRBD1. Germline assignment: CDR1 SGHTA and CDR2 FQGTGA. CDR3 length equals 15 residues. V dropped 5 bases and J dropped 3; count of bases not matched to a gene: 3. The CDR3 spells CASSRQGAPNEKLFF. DNA for the CDR3: TGTGCCAGCAGCAGACAGGGGGCCCCTAATGAAAAACTGTTTTTT. Full variable domain (missing parts from reference TRBV7-3 and TRBJ1-4): GAGVSQTPSNKVTEKGKYVELRCDPISGHTALYWYRQSLGQGPEFLIYFQGTGAADDSGLPNDRFFAVRPEGSVSTLKIQRTERGDSAVYLCASSRQGAPNEKLFFGSGTQLSVL.

This clonotype was found a few times. The V and J genes are TRBV7-6 and TRBJ2-1; TRBD2 matches 10 bases. J gave up 8 bases and V 1 base, and 8 bases lay outside the gene matches. The CDR3 has 16 residues. Germline lookup yields CDR1 SGHVS and CDR2 FNYEAQ. In nucleotides, the CDR3 is TGTGCCAGCAGCTTAGGGACAGCGGGGGGGCACGATGAGCAGTTCTTC. Residues: CASSLGTAGGHDEQFF.

In this sample, this clonotype turned up a few times. The rearrangement links TRBV20-1 to TRBJ2-7; D possibly corresponds to TRBD1 (6 bases). The CDR3 contains 13 residues. Trimming took off 5 bases at V and 7 bases at J, with 18 bases between the two ends. The V gene's germline CDR1 is DFQATT and CDR2 SNEGSKA (reference sequence). The CDR3 loop reads CSALGARWGEQYF. In DNA form, the CDR3 reads TGCAGTGCTTTGGGGGCGCGATGGGGTGAGCAGTACTTC.

The V call is TRBV28, the J call TRBJ1-1; D call uncertain. Trimming pared 5 bases from V and 10 bases from J, leaving 14 bases between. Germline V gives CDR1 MDHEN, CDR2 SYDVKM. CDR3 size: 12 residues. The CDR3 reads CASSESRQVAFF. CDR3 DNA: TGTGCCAGCAGTGAGAGTAGGCAGGTAGCTTTCTTT.

This clonotype has ten or more counts. The chain links TRBV11-2 to TRBJ2-1; 9 nucleotides agree with TRBD1. The CDR3 covers 14 residues. Germline V CDR1 and CDR2: SGHAT, FQNNGV. Trimming took 1 base from V and 7 from J; bases not matched to a gene: 2. As DNA, the CDR3 is TGTGCCAGCAGCTTAGGGACAGGGGTAAATGAGCAGTTCTTC. Translation gives CASSLGTGVNEQFF.

This clonotype was counted a few times. A single base separates this from a much larger clone, so it may be a read error. The chain joins TRBV27 to TRBJ2-1; TRBD2 agrees at 9 bases. The J call is doubtful: the DNA matches TRBJ2-7 better. The length of the CDR3 is 16 residues. Germline CDR1 and CDR2: MNHEY and SMNVEV (reference sequence). In DNA form, the CDR3 reads TGTGCCAGCAGGCTAGCGGGGTTGAGCTCCTACAATGAGCAGTACTTC. It encodes CASRLAGLSSYNEQYF.

Concerning this clonotype: This may be a read error: a much more frequent sequence differs by one nucleotide. The V call is TRBV6-1, the J call TRBJ2-1, with 9 bases lining up with TRBD1. This CDR3 spans 14 amino acids. Germline V gives CDR1 MNHNS, CDR2 SASEGT. The CDR3 spells CAGSDQTGGNEQFF. In DNA, the CDR3 is TGTGCCGGCAGTGACCAGACAGGGGGGAATGAGCAGTTCTTC.

About this clonotype: A read error may be the cause here, since a much bigger clone is one base away. V is TRBV29-1 and J is TRBJ1-1, with TRBD1 identical over 7 bases. Germline V gene sequence: CDR1 SQVTM, CDR2 ANQGSEA. The CDR3 length is 12 residues. The CDR3 DNA reads TGCAGCGTTGTATCCAGGGGGACTGCAGCTTTCTTT. Translating it yields CSVVSRGTAAFF.

This chain connects TRBV20-1 to TRBJ2-3; 12 positions agree with TRBD2. The CDR3 totals 18 residues. The germline V gene has CDR1 DFQATT and CDR2 SNEGSKA (reference sequence). V was clipped by 0 bases and J by 6 bases; unmatched bases: 13. CDR3 region: CSARDQGTSGGSRDTQYF. The CDR3 nucleotides are TGCAGTGCTAGAGATCAGGGAACTAGCGGGGGGTCCAGGGATACGCAGTATTTT.

On this clonotype itself: A read error is possible here, since a much larger clone lies one base away. The CDR3 loop reads CSGQHGGSRGKQYF. CDR3 DNA: TGCAGTGGCCAACATGGAGGGTCGAGGGGAAAGCAGTACTTC. V is TRBV20-1 and J is TRBJ2-5, with D possibly TRBD2 on 6 matching bases. This CDR3 comprises 14 residues. Germline V lookup: CDR1 DFQATT, CDR2 SNEGSKA (reference sequence). Trimming cost V 7 bases and J 11 bases, with 26 bases left between them.

This clonotype was found once. At one of its ends the junction is not consistent with the germline gene, which may arise from a read error. The CDR3 region is CAGSEEIGRNQPQHF. CDR3 coding DNA: TGTGCCGGCAGTGAAGAGATAGGGAGGAATCAGCCCCAGCATTTT. The chain is built from TRBV6-1 and TRBJ1-5; D is unclear. The germline V gene encodes CDR1 MNHNS and CDR2 SASEGT. CDR3 length: 15 residues.

This clonotype was seen a few times. V is TRBV7-3 and J is TRBJ2-3; a weak D match, TRBD1 (6 bases). The CDR3 runs to 15 residues. CDR1 SGHTA and CDR2 FQGTGA come from the germline V gene. With 5 bases removed from V and 0 bases from J, the gap between germline ends came to 12 bases. The CDR3 reads CASSHPGQSTDTQYF. CDR3 nucleotides: TGTGCCAGCAGCCACCCCGGACAGAGCACAGATACGCAGTATTTT. The variable domain in full, with the rest retrieved from reference TRBV7-3 and TRBJ2-3, is GAGVSQTPSNKVTEKGKYVELRCDPISGHTALYWYRQSLGQGPEFLIYFQGTGAADDSGLPNDRFFAVRPEGSVSTLKIQRTERGDSAVYLCASSHPGQSTDTQYFGPGTRLTVL.